The 6 T cell receptor beta chains in this list originate from one sample, sequenced in a study of beta chain features in type 1 diabetes. TCRB transcripts that were expressed got sequenced, as all of the isolated RNA had been reverse transcribed. Clones were sequenced by immunoSEQ multiplex PCR, and TCRdb holds only the in-frame ones, with some missing. The table shows 150,000 to 180,000 clones, with 11% occurring only once. Sequenced material: central memory CD4+ T cells from blood. These receptors were taken from a man aged 18 to 35 in good health.

This chain joins TRBV28 and TRBJ2-5; no firm D call. V was shortened by 7 bases and J by 5 bases, with 23 bases between the two germline ends. The CDR3 totals 16 residues. Germline V gene lookup returns CDR1 MDHEN and CDR2 SYDVKM. CDR3 nucleotides: TGTGCCAGCATGCAAGGAGCGTCCTCGACGTGGGAGACCCAGTACTTC. Its translation: CASMQGASSTWETQYF.

This clone came up many times. The rearrangement links TRBV30 to TRBJ1-1; D not certain. This CDR3 spans 15 amino acids. Germline CDR1 is GTSNPN and CDR2 is SVGIG (reference sequence). Trimming stripped 3 bases from V and 0 bases from J, with 14 bases between. In DNA, the CDR3 is TGTGCCTGGAGGTCAAAAGGTCCTATGAACACTGAAGCTTTCTTT. This encodes CAWRSKGPMNTEAFF.

This CDR3 reads CASSFFNTGELFF. The CDR3 nucleotides are TGTGCCAGCAGTTTTTTTAACACCGGGGAGCTGTTTTTT. The V gene is TRBV27, the J gene TRBJ2-2; D remains ambiguous. Looked up from germline, CDR1 is MNHEY and CDR2 is SMNVEV (reference sequence). Deletions cut 3 bases from V and 2 bases from J, with 4 bases between. The CDR3 spans 13 residues.

The V call is TRBV7-2, the J call TRBJ2-5, with 7 bases that match TRBD2. Per germline, CDR1 SGHTA and CDR2 FQGNSA. Trimming removed 1 base from V and 2 bases from J; junction bases left unmatched: 4. This CDR3 has 15 residues. CDR3 sequence reads: CASSLVGGRQETQYF. The CDR3 DNA follows: TGTGCCAGCAGCTTAGTGGGAGGGCGGCAAGAGACCCAGTACTTC.

The table lists this clone with a few counts. V usage is TRBV4-1 and J usage is TRBJ2-1, with D tentatively TRBD2 (5 bases). Germline values: CDR1 MGHRA, CDR2 YSYEKL. V gave up 0 bases and J gave up 8 bases, with 11 bases separating them. The CDR3 is made up of 14 amino acids. In DNA form, the CDR3 reads TGCGCCAGCAGCCAAGAGATAACTAGAGATGAGCAGTTCTTC. As protein: CASSQEITRDEQFF.

This clone was detected a few times. The J gene is TRBJ1-1, the V gene TRBV6-6; D remains ambiguous. The length of the CDR3 is 9 residues. Germline V gene lookup returns CDR1 MNHNY and CDR2 SVGAGI (reference sequence). Trimming took 5 bases from V and 8 from J, leaving 3 bases between them. The CDR3 sequence: CASSKEAFF. DNA for the CDR3: TGTGCCAGCAGTAAAGAAGCTTTCTTT.